This paragraph covers one TCR beta chain sequence. The sample originates from a study of blood T cell repertoires in COVID-19. Study-wide background: Whether acute or convalescent, the COVID-19 samples came from the United States, Italy and Spain. Nucleic acid was either cDNA or gDNA, and it came from T cells, B-cell-depleted T cells, or PBMCs.

In the original workflow: The authors estimated nucleated cell counts from reference gene primer amplification. Repertoires were generated with immunoSEQ multiplex PCR, while TCRdb's copy carries only in-frame clones and drops some. That table is the source of V, J and clone size, and D and trimming were worked out from the DNA. There are more than 150,000 clones in the sample; 90% occur only once, and approximately 0.5% lies in the top ten. This CDR3 is 13 amino acids long. Germline-derived CDR1 and CDR2 are MDHEN and SYDVKM. The V end was cut by 6 bases, the J end by 3 bases, with 11 bases between.

The chain carries TRBV28 and TRBJ1-2; perhaps TRBD1 as D (6 bases). Sequencing used peripheral blood. This clonotype originated in a man aged 50 to 60 with acute or convalescent COVID-19. The CDR3 sequence is CASRQGPDYGYTF. In DNA form, the CDR3 reads TGTGCCAGCAGGCAGGGGCCAGACTATGGCTACACCTTC.